These T cell receptor beta chains were read from a single sample in a study of PD-1 blockade in mismatch repair-deficient tumors. The repertoire was sequenced with immunoSEQ multiplex PCR; TCRdb's copy has only in-frame clones and lacks some. The sample shows around 120,000 clones, about 88% of them seen only once. The sequencing used peripheral blood, collected 44 weeks after starting pembrolizumab. Receptors were obtained from an adult with mismatch repair-deficient cancer. Each CDR3 is given with its conserved first and last residue. A D gene is named only where the DNA matches it firmly. Rows give clone size only sometimes, using once, few, many, or a class for an expanded clone.

V: TRBV27
J: TRBJ2-1
D: -
size: -
DNA: TGTGCCAGCAGTTGGCCAGGGCCCCACAATGAGCAGTTCTTC
CDR3: CASSWPGPHNEQFF

V: TRBV7-2
J: TRBJ2-3
D: TRBD1
size: -
DNA: TGTGCCAGCAGCTTAACCGACAGGGGGAGCACAGATACGCAGTATTTT
CDR3: CASSLTDRGSTDTQYF

V: TRBV4-1
J: TRBJ2-1
D: TRBD2
size: -
DNA: TGCGCCAGCAGCCGCGGACTAGCGGTTCAGAGTACTAGGCTCTTC
CDR3: CASSRGLAVQSTRLF

V: TRBV23-1
J: TRBJ1-3
D: -
size: -
DNA: TGCGCCAGCAGTCAATCTTGGACCGGGACAACGCACCGCTCTGGAAACACCATATATTTT
CDR3: CASSQSWTGTTHRSGNTIYF

V: TRBV29-1
J: TRBJ1-1
D: -
size: -
DNA: TGCAGCGTTCGCGGGGTCTCTCCGAGCAGGGCTTTCTTT
CDR3: CSVRGVSPSRAFF

V: TRBV7-6
J: TRBJ2-1
D: TRBD2
size: -
DNA: TGTGCCAGCAGCCCCGGACTAGCAAGGGTGGATAATGAGCAGTTCTTC
CDR3: CASSPGLARVDNEQFF

V: TRBV30
J: TRBJ2-1
D: TRBD2
size: -
DNA: TGTGCCTGGGGGACTAGCTCCTACAATGAGCAGTTCTTC
CDR3: CAWGTSSYNEQFF

V: TRBV27
J: TRBJ1-4
D: -
size: -
DNA: TGTGCCAGCAGTTTCCATACGCCCAGATCGAGGCCAACTAATGAAAAACTGTTTTTT
CDR3: CASSFHTPRSRPTNEKLFF

V: TRBV28
J: TRBJ2-5
D: -
size: -
DNA: TGTGCCAGCAGTCCCCCAGGGATAGGGCAAGAGACCCAGTACTTC
CDR3: CASSPPGIGQETQYF

V: TRBV13
J: TRBJ1-2
D: -
size: -
DNA: TGTGCCAGCAGCCGCGGTGGAAACTATGGCTACACCTTC
CDR3: CASSRGGNYGYTF

V: TRBV9
J: TRBJ2-7
D: TRBD1
size: -
DNA: TGTGCCAGCAGCGTATCGGCGGGACAGGGGTACGAGCAGTACTTC
CDR3: CASSVSAGQGYEQYF

V: TRBV27
J: TRBJ2-1
D: -
size: -
DNA: TGTGCCAGCAGTGATACTAGGGAGAGGGAGGATGAGCAGTTCTTC
CDR3: CASSDTREREDEQFF

V: TRBV6-1
J: TRBJ2-5
D: -
size: -
DNA: TGTGCCAGCAGCGGGGCAGGGCGCGAGACCCAGTACTTC
CDR3: CASSGAGRETQYF

V: TRBV25-1
J: TRBJ2-7
D: TRBD1
size: few
DNA: TGTGCCAGCCGCTCTGACAGGGGTGGTGAGCAGTACTTC
CDR3: CASRSDRGGEQYF

V: TRBV20-1
J: TRBJ2-1
D: -
size: -
DNA: TGCAGTGCTAGCTTCGGTGAGCAGTTCTTC
CDR3: CSASFGEQFF

V: TRBV30
J: TRBJ2-2
D: TRBD2
size: -
DNA: TGTGCCTGGACCAGGGCGGGAGTTAGGACCGGGGAGCTGTTTTTT
CDR3: CAWTRAGVRTGELFF

V: TRBV30
J: TRBJ2-7
D: TRBD2
size: -
DNA: TGTGCCTGGAGTAACGTGGGAGGGCCCTACGAGCAGTACTTC
CDR3: CAWSNVGGPYEQYF

V: TRBV6-1
J: TRBJ2-7
D: -
size: -
DNA: TGTGCCAGCAGTGAAGATTCGTGGGTACGACGCTACGAGCAGTACTTC
CDR3: CASSEDSWVRRYEQYF

V: TRBV1
J: TRBJ2-3
D: -
size: -
DNA: TGCACCAGCAGCCAAGATCAGACACCAGATACGCAGTATTTT
CDR3: CTSSQDQTPDTQYF

V: TRBV7-2
J: TRBJ1-5
D: -
size: -
DNA: TGTGCCAGCAGCCCCACAGGGCCCAATCAGCCCCAGCATTTT
CDR3: CASSPTGPNQPQHF

V: TRBV11-2
J: TRBJ2-2
D: -
size: -
DNA: TGTGCCAGCAGGTTAGGGGGGAACACCGGGGAGCTGTTTTTT
CDR3: CASRLGGNTGELFF

V: TRBV10-3
J: TRBJ2-1
D: -
size: -
DNA: TGTGCCATCAGTCCGGGATATGGTGAGCAGTTCTTC
CDR3: CAISPGYGEQFF

V: TRBV11-3
J: TRBJ1-1
D: TRBD1
size: -
DNA: TGTGCCAGCAGCTCCCGGGACAGGGTCGGCACTGAAGCTTTCTTT
CDR3: CASSSRDRVGTEAFF

V: TRBV19
J: TRBJ2-7
D: -
size: -
DNA: TGTGCCAGTAGCCCGACGGGAGCGTACGAGCAGTACTTC
CDR3: CASSPTGAYEQYF

V: TRBV5-1
J: TRBJ2-5
D: TRBD2
size: -
DNA: TGCGCCAGCAGGCCAACTAGCGGGAGTAGGCAGACCCAGTACTTC
CDR3: CASRPTSGSRQTQYF

V: TRBV29-1
J: TRBJ2-1
D: TRBD2
size: -
DNA: TGCAGCGTCTCAAGCGGGGGGCCCTACAATGAGCAGTTCTTC
CDR3: CSVSSGGPYNEQFF

V: TRBV6-4
J: TRBJ1-1
D: -
size: -
DNA: TGTGCCAGCAGTGACCGAGGGTACACTGAAGCTTTCTTT
CDR3: CASSDRGYTEAFF

V: TRBV5-5
J: TRBJ1-1
D: -
size: -
DNA: TGTGCCAGCAGCTTGGGTGGGAGATTGAACACTGAAGCTTTCTTT
CDR3: CASSLGGRLNTEAFF

V: TRBV28
J: TRBJ2-3
D: -
size: once
DNA: TGTGCCAGCAGTCCGGGCCTCCGGTTGGATACGCAGTATTTT
CDR3: CASSPGLRLDTQYF

V: TRBV2
J: TRBJ2-7
D: TRBD2
size: -
DNA: TGTGCCAGCAGTTCTCCGGGACTAGCCGAGCAGTACTTC
CDR3: CASSSPGLAEQYF

V: TRBV9
J: TRBJ1-2
D: -
size: -
DNA: TGTGCCAGCAGCGTAGGGGACGGTGCTAACTATGGCTACACCTTC
CDR3: CASSVGDGANYGYTF

V: TRBV30
J: TRBJ2-7
D: TRBD2
size: -
DNA: TGTGCCTGGAGTGTTAAAGCGGGACTCTGGGAGCAGTACTTC
CDR3: CAWSVKAGLWEQYF

V: TRBV6-1
J: TRBJ2-3
D: -
size: once
DNA: TGTGCCAGCAGTGAAGCTGGGGTAGGCACAGATACGCAGTATTTT
CDR3: CASSEAGVGTDTQYF

V: TRBV6-5
J: TRBJ2-4
D: TRBD2
size: -
DNA: TGTGCCAGCAGTTCGCTAGCGGGAGGCGTCAAAAACATTCAGTACTTC
CDR3: CASSSLAGGVKNIQYF

V: TRBV11-3
J: TRBJ2-3
D: -
size: -
DNA: TGTGCCAGCAGCTCCATGAAGTTTAGCACAGATACGCAGTATTTT
CDR3: CASSSMKFSTDTQYF

V: TRBV5-1
J: TRBJ1-1
D: -
size: -
DNA: TGCGCCAGCAGCTTGAGAGGTTCCGGCACTGAAGCTTTCTTT
CDR3: CASSLRGSGTEAFF

V: TRBV7-9
J: TRBJ1-1
D: -
size: once
DNA: TGTGCCAGCAGCTTAGCGAGGATCAGGGCTCGGGCAGCTTTCTTT
CDR3: CASSLARIRARAAFF

V: TRBV5-1
J: TRBJ2-7
D: -
size: -
DNA: TGCGCCAGCAGCTTGGCCCTAGCTTCCTACGAGCAGTACTTC
CDR3: CASSLALASYEQYF

V: TRBV14
J: TRBJ2-7
D: -
size: -
DNA: TGTGCCAGCAGCCGGAAACGAAGGGTACGGGTTTACGAGCAGTACTTC
CDR3: CASSRKRRVRVYEQYF

V: TRBV29-1
J: TRBJ2-7
D: -
size: -
DNA: TGCAGCGGTCAACAGGGCTACGAGCAGTACTTC
CDR3: CSGQQGYEQYF

V: TRBV9
J: TRBJ2-1
D: -
size: -
DNA: TGTGCCAGCAGCGTAGCTAGCAGGCCCTACAATGAGCAGTTCTTC
CDR3: CASSVASRPYNEQFF

V: TRBV11-1
J: TRBJ1-3
D: -
size: -
DNA: TGTGCCAGCAGCTTAAACACTGGAAACACCATATATTTT
CDR3: CASSLNTGNTIYF

V: TRBV7-8
J: TRBJ2-3
D: TRBD2
size: -
DNA: TGTGCCAGCAGCTTAGGACTAGCGGGAGGTAAAAGGACAGATACGCAGTATTTT
CDR3: CASSLGLAGGKRTDTQYF

V: TRBV28
J: TRBJ2-7
D: -
size: -
DNA: TGTGCCAGCAGTCCCAATCTCTACGAGCAGTACTTC
CDR3: CASSPNLYEQYF

V: TRBV7-9
J: TRBJ1-1
D: -
size: -
DNA: TGTGCCAGCAACCCCTTCGGGGTACGGGACACTGAAGCTTTCTTT
CDR3: CASNPFGVRDTEAFF

V: TRBV4-1
J: TRBJ2-1
D: -
size: -
DNA: TGCGCCAGCAGCCACCCAAACAGGGTAGGAGGAGGCAATGAGCAGTTCTTC
CDR3: CASSHPNRVGGGNEQFF

V: TRBV19
J: TRBJ1-1
D: -
size: -
DNA: TGTGCCAGTACCTTAGGGCAGATGTACACTGAAGCTTTCTTT
CDR3: CASTLGQMYTEAFF

V: TRBV28
J: TRBJ2-4
D: TRBD1
size: -
DNA: TGTGCCAGCAGAAAGACCGGGACAGGGTCCTGGTTCATTCAGTACTTC
CDR3: CASRKTGTGSWFIQYF

V: TRBV19
J: TRBJ2-5
D: TRBD2
size: -
DNA: TGTGCCAGTAGTCTCCCGACTAGCGGGGGGTACCAAGAGACCCAGTACTTC
CDR3: CASSLPTSGGYQETQYF

V: TRBV27
J: TRBJ2-7
D: -
size: -
DNA: TGTGCCAGCAGCCAGACGACAGGTAGGAGCTCCTACGAGCAGTACTTC
CDR3: CASSQTTGRSSYEQYF

V: TRBV21-1
J: TRBJ1-2
D: -
size: -
DNA: TGTGCCAGCAGCAAGAGGGGGCGCAATGGCTACACCTTC
CDR3: CASSKRGRNGYTF

V: TRBV21-1
J: TRBJ1-3
D: -
size: once
DNA: TGTGCCAGCAGCCACGTGTCCGGTCCCACCATATATTTT
CDR3: CASSHVSGPTIYF

V: TRBV10-1
J: TRBJ2-2
D: TRBD2
size: once
DNA: TGCGCCAGCAGTGAACTAGCGGGAGTCGGGGAGCTGTTTTTT
CDR3: CASSELAGVGELFF

V: TRBV10-3
J: TRBJ2-7
D: TRBD1
size: -
DNA: TGTGCCATCAGTGAGTTTGGGACAGGGTTTAGTGGCGAGCAGTACTTC
CDR3: CAISEFGTGFSGEQYF

V: TRBV21-1
J: TRBJ1-2
D: -
size: -
DNA: TGTGCCAGCAGCGACCGGGACAGGGGGCGGGGCTACACCTTC
CDR3: CASSDRDRGRGYTF

V: TRBV19
J: TRBJ2-7
D: TRBD1
size: -
DNA: TGTGCCAGTAGCGGGACAGGTAGGGACGAGCAGTACTTC
CDR3: CASSGTGRDEQYF

V: TRBV10-3
J: TRBJ2-5
D: -
size: -
DNA: TGTGCCATCAGTGATCGGGGTTGGGAGACCCAGTACTTC
CDR3: CAISDRGWETQYF

V: TRBV2
J: TRBJ1-2
D: -
size: once
DNA: TGTGCCAGCAGCGGAGGGACAAGTTATGGCTACACCTTC
CDR3: CASSGGTSYGYTF

V: TRBV27
J: TRBJ2-3
D: TRBD2
size: -
DNA: TGTGCCAGCAGTATCCAGACTAGCGGCACAGATACGCAGTATTTT
CDR3: CASSIQTSGTDTQYF

V: TRBV5-1
J: TRBJ1-5
D: -
size: -
DNA: TGCGCCAGCAGCTCCGAATGGGGGCAGGGGAGCAATCAGCCCCAGCATTTT
CDR3: CASSSEWGQGSNQPQHF